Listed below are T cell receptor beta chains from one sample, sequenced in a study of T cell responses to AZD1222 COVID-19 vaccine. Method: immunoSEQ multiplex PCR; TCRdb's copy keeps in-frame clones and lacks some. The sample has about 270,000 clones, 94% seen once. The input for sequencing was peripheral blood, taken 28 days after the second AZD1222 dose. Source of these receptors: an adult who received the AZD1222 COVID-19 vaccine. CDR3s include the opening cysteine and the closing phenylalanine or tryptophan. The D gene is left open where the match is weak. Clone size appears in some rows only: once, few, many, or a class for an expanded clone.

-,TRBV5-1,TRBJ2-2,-,CASSPLGDTGELFF,TGCGCCAGCAGCCCCCTCGGGGACACCGGGGAGCTGTTTTTT
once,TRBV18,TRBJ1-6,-,CASSPIPMGNSPLHF,TGTGCCAGCTCACCAATCCCGATGGGGAATTCACCCCTCCACTTT
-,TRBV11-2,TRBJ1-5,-,CASSLEANQPQHF,TGTGCCAGCAGCTTAGAGGCCAATCAGCCCCAGCATTTT
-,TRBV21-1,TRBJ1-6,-,CASSKVEDSSYNSPLHF,TGTGCCAGCAGCAAAGTCGAGGATAGCTCCTATAATTCACCCCTCCACTTT
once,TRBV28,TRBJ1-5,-,CASSFTGTISNQPQHF,TGTGCCAGCAGTTTCACCGGGACCATTAGCAATCAGCCCCAGCATTTT
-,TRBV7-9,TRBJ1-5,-,CASSFGGQQPQHF,TGTGCCAGCAGCTTTGGGGGGCAGCAGCCCCAGCATTTT
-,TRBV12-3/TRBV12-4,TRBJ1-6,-,CASSHGRNSPLHF,TGTGCCAGCAGTCACGGACGGAATTCACCCCTCCACTTT
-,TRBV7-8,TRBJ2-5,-,CASSLPGTDQETQYF,TGTGCCAGCAGCTTACCGGGGACGGACCAAGAGACCCAGTACTTC
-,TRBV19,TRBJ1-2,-,CASSIRFGATQRNYGYTF,TGTGCCAGTAGTATAAGGTTCGGGGCAACTCAAAGGAACTATGGCTACACCTTC
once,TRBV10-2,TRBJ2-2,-,CASRGVDTGELFF,TGCGCCAGCAGGGGGGTGGACACCGGGGAGCTGTTTTTT
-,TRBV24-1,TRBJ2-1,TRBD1,CATSDWTGGEQFF,TGTGCCACCAGTGATTGGACAGGGGGTGAGCAGTTCTTC
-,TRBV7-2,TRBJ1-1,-,CASSFRGTATEAFF,TGTGCCAGCAGCTTCCGTGGAACGGCGACTGAAGCTTTCTTT
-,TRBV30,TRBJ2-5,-,CAWSELYRETQYF,TGTGCCTGGAGCGAACTGTACAGAGAGACCCAGTACTTC
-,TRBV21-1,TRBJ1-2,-,CASSKAEGGYTF,TGTGCCAGCAGCAAGGCTGAGGGTGGCTACACCTTC
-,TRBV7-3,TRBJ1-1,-,CASSLRRSGDTEAFF,TGTGCCAGCAGCTTAAGACGGTCAGGAGACACTGAAGCTTTCTTT
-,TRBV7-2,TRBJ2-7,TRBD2,CASSPRSGRPTYEQYF,TGTGCCAGCAGCCCTCGTAGCGGGAGGCCTACCTACGAGCAGTACTTC
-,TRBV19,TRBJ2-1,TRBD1,CASSLGQARPGEQFF,TGTGCCAGTAGTCTCGGACAGGCCCGCCCGGGGGAGCAGTTCTTC
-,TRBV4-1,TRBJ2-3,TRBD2,CASRNGLAGVADTQYF,TGCGCCAGCAGGAATGGACTAGCGGGGGTGGCAGATACGCAGTATTTT
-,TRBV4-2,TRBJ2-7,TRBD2,CASSQETSGAPYEQYF,TGTGCCAGCAGCCAGGAAACTAGCGGGGCCCCCTACGAGCAGTACTTC
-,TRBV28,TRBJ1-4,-,CASSPGDRFEKLFF,TGTGCCAGCAGTCCCGGCGACAGGTTTGAAAAACTGTTTTTT
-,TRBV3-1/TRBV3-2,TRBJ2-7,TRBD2,CASSQGAGLAYEQYF,TGTGCCAGCAGCCAAGGGGCGGGACTAGCCTACGAGCAGTACTTC
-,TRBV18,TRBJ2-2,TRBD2,CASSRTSGEGRELFF,TGTGCCAGCTCTAGGACTAGCGGTGAAGGTCGGGAGCTGTTTTTT
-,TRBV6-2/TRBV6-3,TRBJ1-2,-,CASSYSEWYYGYTF,TGTGCCAGCAGTTACTCCGAGTGGTACTATGGCTACACCTTC
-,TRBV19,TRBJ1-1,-,CASSPRTTGTEAFF,TGTGCCAGTAGTCCGCGGACTACGGGCACTGAAGCTTTCTTT
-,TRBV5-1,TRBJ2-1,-,CASSLSVRKGGGEQFF,TGCGCCAGCAGCTTGAGTGTGCGGAAGGGGGGCGGTGAGCAGTTCTTC
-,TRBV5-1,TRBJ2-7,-,CASSRGGQILSYEQYF,TGCGCCAGCAGCCGGGGCGGGCAGATCCTCTCCTACGAGCAGTACTTC
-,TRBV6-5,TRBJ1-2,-,CAGWGGAGYGYTF,TGTGCCGGATGGGGGGGCGCAGGGTATGGCTACACCTTC
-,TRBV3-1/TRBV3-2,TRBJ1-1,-,CASSQPGRGTEAFF,TGTGCCAGCAGCCAGCCGGGGAGAGGCACTGAAGCTTTCTTT
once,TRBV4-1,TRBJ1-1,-,CASSPFGGKAEAFF,TGCGCCAGCAGCCCCTTCGGGGGGAAGGCTGAAGCTTTCTTT
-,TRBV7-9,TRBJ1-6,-,CASSLAVNSPLHF,TGTGCCAGCAGCTTAGCAGTTAATTCACCCCTCCACTTT
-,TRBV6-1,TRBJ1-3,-,CASSEEKGWSGNTIYF,TGTGCCAGCAGTGAAGAGAAGGGGTGGTCCGGAAACACCATATATTTT
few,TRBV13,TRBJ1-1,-,CASSQGVLEAFF,TGTGCCAGCAGCCAAGGGGTGCTTGAAGCTTTCTTT
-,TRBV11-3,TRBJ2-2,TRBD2,CASSSGLATGELFF,TGTGCCAGCAGCTCGGGACTAGCAACCGGGGAGCTGTTTTTT
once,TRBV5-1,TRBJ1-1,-,CASSFAKNTEAFF,TGCGCCAGCAGCTTTGCAAAAAACACTGAAGCTTTCTTT
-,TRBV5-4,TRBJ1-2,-,CASSHSEPYGYTF,TGTGCCAGCAGCCATTCGGAGCCCTATGGCTACACCTTC
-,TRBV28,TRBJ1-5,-,CASARGSGFAGNQPQHF,TGTGCCAGCGCGAGGGGTAGTGGCTTCGCGGGCAATCAGCCCCAGCATTTT
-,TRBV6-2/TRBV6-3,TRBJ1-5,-,CASSYADASRALSAQHF,TGTGCCAGCAGTTACGCGGATGCAAGCAGGGCGCTTTCAGCCCAGCATTTT
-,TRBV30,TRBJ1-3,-,CAYVTGPGNTIYF,TGTGCCTATGTCACAGGGCCTGGAAACACCATATATTTT
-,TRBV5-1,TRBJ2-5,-,CASSLGGLRETQYF,TGCGCCAGCAGCTTGGGAGGACTTCGAGAGACCCAGTACTTC
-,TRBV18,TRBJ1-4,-,CASSGESGDEKLFF,TGTGCCAGCTCCGGCGAGAGTGGGGATGAAAAACTGTTTTTT
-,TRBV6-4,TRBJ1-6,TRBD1,CASSDSDRGRNSPLHF,TGTGCCAGCAGTGACTCCGATAGGGGGCGGAATTCACCCCTCCACTTT
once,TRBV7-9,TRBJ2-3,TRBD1,CASSLMTGEDTQYF,TGTGCCAGCAGCTTAATGACAGGGGAAGATACGCAGTATTTT
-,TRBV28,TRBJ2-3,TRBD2,CASSTLAGADTQYF,TGTGCCAGCAGTACTCTAGCGGGAGCTGATACGCAGTATTTT
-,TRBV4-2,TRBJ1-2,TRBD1,CASSQGTGVGYSYTF,TGTGCCAGCAGCCAAGGGACAGGGGTGGGTTACAGCTACACCTTC
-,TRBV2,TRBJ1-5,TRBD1,CASSPSTGAGYSNQPQHF,TGTGCCAGCAGTCCCTCGACAGGGGCGGGATATAGCAATCAGCCCCAGCATTTT
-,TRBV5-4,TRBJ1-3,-,CASSLVGNSGNTIYF,TGTGCCAGCAGCTTGGTGGGGAACTCTGGAAACACCATATATTTT
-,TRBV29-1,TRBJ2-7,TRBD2,CSGGLAGGSSEQYF,TGCAGCGGAGGACTAGCGGGAGGGTCAAGCGAGCAGTACTTC
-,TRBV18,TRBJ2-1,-,CASSPGTFNNEQFF,TGTGCCAGCTCACCAGGGACTTTCAACAATGAGCAGTTCTTC
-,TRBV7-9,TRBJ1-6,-,CASSLARGQYSPLHF,TGTGCCAGCAGCTTAGCGCGTGGACAGTATTCACCCCTCCACTTT
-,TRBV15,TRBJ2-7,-,CATSRDGSRQGYEQYF,TGTGCCACCAGCAGAGATGGATCGCGGCAGGGCTACGAGCAGTACTTC
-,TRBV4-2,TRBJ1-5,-,CASRSENQPQHF,TGTGCCAGCAGGTCAGAAAATCAGCCCCAGCATTTT